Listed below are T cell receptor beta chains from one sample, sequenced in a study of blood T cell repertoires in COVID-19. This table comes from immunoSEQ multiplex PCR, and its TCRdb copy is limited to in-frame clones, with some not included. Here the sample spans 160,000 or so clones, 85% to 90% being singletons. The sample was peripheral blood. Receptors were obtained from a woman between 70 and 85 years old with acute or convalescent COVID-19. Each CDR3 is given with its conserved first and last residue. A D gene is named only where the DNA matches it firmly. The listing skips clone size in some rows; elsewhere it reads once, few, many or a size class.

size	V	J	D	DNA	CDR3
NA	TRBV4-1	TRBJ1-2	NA	TGCGCCAGCAGCCAAGCCGGCCACAGGGAGGGCTACACCTTC	CASSQAGHREGYTF
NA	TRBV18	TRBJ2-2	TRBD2	TGTGCCAGCTCACCACCACTAGCGGGGGAGAACACCGGGGAGCTGTTTTTT	CASSPPLAGENTGELFF
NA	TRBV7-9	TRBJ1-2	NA	TGTGCCAGCAGCTTAACAGAGAACTATGGCTACACCTTC	CASSLTENYGYTF
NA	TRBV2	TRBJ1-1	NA	TGTGCCAGCAGTAAGGAGGAGATGAACACTGAAGCTTTCTTT	CASSKEEMNTEAFF
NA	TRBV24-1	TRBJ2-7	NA	TGTGCCACCAGTGATTCCGGCAGGCTTGGCGAGCAGTACTTC	CATSDSGRLGEQYF
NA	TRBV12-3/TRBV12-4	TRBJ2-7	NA	TGTGCCAGCAGTCGGAGATACGAGCAGTACTTC	CASSRRYEQYF
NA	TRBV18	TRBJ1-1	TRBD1	TGTGCCAGCTCACACTTGAACATACCGGGACAGGGGAGGACTGAAGCTTTCTTT	CASSHLNIPGQGRTEAFF
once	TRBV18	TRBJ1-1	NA	TGTGCCAGCTCATTCAGTGGGGCTAACACTGAAGCTTTCTTT	CASSFSGANTEAFF
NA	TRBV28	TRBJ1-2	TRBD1	TGTGCCAGCAGGCAAGACAGGGGCTCCTATGGCTACACCTTC	CASRQDRGSYGYTF
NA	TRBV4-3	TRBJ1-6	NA	TGCGCCAGCAGCCAGGGAGTTGCTGATAATTCACCCCTCCACTTT	CASSQGVADNSPLHF
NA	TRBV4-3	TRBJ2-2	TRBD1	TGCGCCAGCAGCCACCGACAGGGAGAGGACACCGGGGAGCTGTTTTTT	CASSHRQGEDTGELFF
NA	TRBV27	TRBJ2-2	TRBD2	TGTGCCAGCAGACGTGGGTTAGCGGGGGGGCGAACCGGGGAGCTGTTTTTT	CASRRGLAGGRTGELFF
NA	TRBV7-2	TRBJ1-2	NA	TGTGCCAGCAGCTTAGCCATGGGGGGGTTCTATGGCTACACCTTC	CASSLAMGGFYGYTF
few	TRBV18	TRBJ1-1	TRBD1	TGTGCCAGCTCACACTCGGGACAGAGTAACACTGAAGCTTTCTTT	CASSHSGQSNTEAFF
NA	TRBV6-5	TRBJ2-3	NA	TGTGCCAGCATCCCCCCGCTCCACATGTTTACGCAGTATTTT	CASIPPLHMFTQYF
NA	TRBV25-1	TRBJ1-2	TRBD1	TGTGCCAGCAGTGTGTCGGGACAGATCAGTTTTTCCTTC	CASSVSGQISFSF
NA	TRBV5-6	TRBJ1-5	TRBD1	TGTGCCAGCAGCCGTACAGGGGGAGGTTGGAATCAGCCCCAGCATTTT	CASSRTGGGWNQPQHF
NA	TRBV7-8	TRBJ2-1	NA	TGTGCCAGCATGGTACGGGATATTTCCTACAATGAGCAGTTCTTC	CASMVRDISYNEQFF
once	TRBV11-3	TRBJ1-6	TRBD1	TGTGCCAGCGGGGACAGCTTCAGGCTAGTCCCCTATAATTCACCCCTCCACTTT	CASGDSFRLVPYNSPLHF
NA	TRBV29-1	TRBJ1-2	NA	TGCAGCGCGAGCTCGTCGGACTATGGCTACACCTTC	CSASSSDYGYTF
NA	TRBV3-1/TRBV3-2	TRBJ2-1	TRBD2	TGTGCCAGCAGCCAAGGGGCCCGCGGGAGGGCCGCTGAGCAGTTCTTC	CASSQGARGRAAEQFF
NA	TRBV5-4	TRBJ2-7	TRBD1	TGTGCCAGCAGTTATGGCGGGACAGGGGGCCACGAGCAGTACTTC	CASSYGGTGGHEQYF
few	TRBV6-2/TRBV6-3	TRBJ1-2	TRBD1	TGTGCCAGCAGTCTCCAAGGACAGGGTCTTCGGGGCTACACCTTC	CASSLQGQGLRGYTF